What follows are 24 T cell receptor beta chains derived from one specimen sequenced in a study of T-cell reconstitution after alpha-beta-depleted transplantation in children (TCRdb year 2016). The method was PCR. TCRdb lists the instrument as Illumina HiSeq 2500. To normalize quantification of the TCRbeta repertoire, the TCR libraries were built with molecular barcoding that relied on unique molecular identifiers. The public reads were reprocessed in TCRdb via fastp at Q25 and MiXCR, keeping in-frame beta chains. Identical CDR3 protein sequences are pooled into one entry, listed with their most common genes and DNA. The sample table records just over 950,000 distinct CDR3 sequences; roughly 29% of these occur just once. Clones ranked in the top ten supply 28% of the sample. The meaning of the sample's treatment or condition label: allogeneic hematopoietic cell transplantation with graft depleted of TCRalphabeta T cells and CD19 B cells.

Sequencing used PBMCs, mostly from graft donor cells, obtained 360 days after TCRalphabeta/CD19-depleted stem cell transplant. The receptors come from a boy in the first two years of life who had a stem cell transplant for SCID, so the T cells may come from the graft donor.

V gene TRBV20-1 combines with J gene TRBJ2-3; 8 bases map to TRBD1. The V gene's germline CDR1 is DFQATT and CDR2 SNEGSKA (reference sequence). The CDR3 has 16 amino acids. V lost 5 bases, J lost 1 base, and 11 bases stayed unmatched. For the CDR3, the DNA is TGCAGTGCTGCCGATCCTCAGGGGGCGCGCACAGATACGCAGTATTTT. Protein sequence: CSAADPQGARTDTQYF.

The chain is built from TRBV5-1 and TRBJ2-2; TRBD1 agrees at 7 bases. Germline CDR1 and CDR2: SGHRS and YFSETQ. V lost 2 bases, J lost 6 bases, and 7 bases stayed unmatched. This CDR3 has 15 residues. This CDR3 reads CASSFRQGAAGELFF. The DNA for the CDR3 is TGCGCCAGCAGCTTCCGACAGGGTGCCGCCGGGGAGCTGTTTTTT.

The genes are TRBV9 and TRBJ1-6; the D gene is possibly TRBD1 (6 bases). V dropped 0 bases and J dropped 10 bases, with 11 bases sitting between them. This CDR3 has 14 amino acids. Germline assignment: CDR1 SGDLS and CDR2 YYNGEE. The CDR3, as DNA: TGTGCCAGCAGCGTAGGGGGGGCGCGGTCACCCCTCCACTTT. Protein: CASSVGGARSPLHF.

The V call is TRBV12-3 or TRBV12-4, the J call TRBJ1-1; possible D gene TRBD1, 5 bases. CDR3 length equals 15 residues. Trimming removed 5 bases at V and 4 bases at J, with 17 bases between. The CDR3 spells CASSPGPFWGTEAFF. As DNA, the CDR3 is TGTGCCAGCAGTCCGGGACCGTTCTGGGGCACTGAAGCTTTCTTT.

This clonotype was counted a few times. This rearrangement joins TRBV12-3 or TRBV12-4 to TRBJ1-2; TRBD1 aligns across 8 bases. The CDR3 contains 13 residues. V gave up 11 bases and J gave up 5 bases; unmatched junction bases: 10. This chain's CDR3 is CASSRTGSYGYTF. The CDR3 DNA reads TGTGCCTCTAGCAGGACAGGGAGTTATGGCTACACCTTC.

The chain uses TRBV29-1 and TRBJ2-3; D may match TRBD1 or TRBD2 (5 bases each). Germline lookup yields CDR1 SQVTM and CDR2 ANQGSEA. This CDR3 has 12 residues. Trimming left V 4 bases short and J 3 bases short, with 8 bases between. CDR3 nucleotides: TGCAGCGTTGTGGGGGAGACAGATACGCAGTATTTT. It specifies CSVVGETDTQYF.

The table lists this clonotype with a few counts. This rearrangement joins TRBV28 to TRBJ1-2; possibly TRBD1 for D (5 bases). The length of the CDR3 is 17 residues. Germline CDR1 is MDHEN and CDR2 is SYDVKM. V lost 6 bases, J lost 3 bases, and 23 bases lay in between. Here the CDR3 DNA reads TGTGCCAGCAGACAAAAGCCAGGGAAGGTCTCCTACTATGGCTACACCTTC. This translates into CASRQKPGKVSYYGYTF.

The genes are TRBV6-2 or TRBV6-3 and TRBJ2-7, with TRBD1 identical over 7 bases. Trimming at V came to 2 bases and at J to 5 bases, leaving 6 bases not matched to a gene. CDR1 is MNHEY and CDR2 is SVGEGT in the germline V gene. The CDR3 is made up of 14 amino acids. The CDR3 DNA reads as TGTGCCAGCAGTTACGACAGGGTACGGGACGAGCAGTACTTC. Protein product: CASSYDRVRDEQYF.

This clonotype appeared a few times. CDR3 in DNA: TGTGCCAGCAGTGACTCGAGCGCGGCGGGGAAACAAGAGACCCAGTACTTC. Protein: CASSDSSAAGKQETQYF. V gene TRBV6-4 combines with J gene TRBJ2-5, with D possibly TRBD2 on 6 matching bases. Trimming left V 0 bases short and J 2 bases short, with 16 bases between. CDR3 length equals 17 residues. The germline V gene encodes CDR1 MRHNA and CDR2 SNTAGT.

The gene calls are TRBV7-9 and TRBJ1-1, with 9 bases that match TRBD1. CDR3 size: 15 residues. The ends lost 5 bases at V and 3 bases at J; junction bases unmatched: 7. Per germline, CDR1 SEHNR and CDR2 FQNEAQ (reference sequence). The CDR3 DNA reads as TGTGCCAGCAGCACAGGGGGCGCGGGGTACACTGAAGCTTTCTTT. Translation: CASSTGGAGYTEAFF.

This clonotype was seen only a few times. The CDR3 nucleotides read TGCGCCAGCAGCCAAGAAGAAGGGAAAAGGGATGGCTACACCTTC. Encoded protein: CASSQEEGKRDGYTF. This chain connects TRBV4-1 to TRBJ1-2, with unresolved D. V was shortened by 0 bases and J by 6 bases, with 14 bases between the two germline ends. The germline gives CDR1 MGHRA, CDR2 YSYEKL. This CDR3 has 15 amino acids.

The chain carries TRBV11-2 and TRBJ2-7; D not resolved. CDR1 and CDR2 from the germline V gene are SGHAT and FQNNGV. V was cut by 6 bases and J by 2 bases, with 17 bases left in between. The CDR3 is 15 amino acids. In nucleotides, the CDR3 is TGTGCCAGCAGTCAAGATGGGATCCCCACCTACGAGCAGTACTTC. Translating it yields CASSQDGIPTYEQYF.

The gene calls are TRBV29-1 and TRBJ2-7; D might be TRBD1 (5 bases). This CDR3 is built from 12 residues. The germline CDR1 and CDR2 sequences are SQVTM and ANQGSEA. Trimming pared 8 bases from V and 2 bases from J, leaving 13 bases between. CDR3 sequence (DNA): TGCAGCATCTACGACAGTGCCTACGAGCAGTACTTC. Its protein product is CSIYDSAYEQYF.

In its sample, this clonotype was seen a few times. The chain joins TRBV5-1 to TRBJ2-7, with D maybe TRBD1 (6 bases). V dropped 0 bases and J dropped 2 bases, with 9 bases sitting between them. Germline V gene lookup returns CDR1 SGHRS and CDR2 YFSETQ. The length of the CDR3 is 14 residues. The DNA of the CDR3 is TGCGCCAGCAGCTTGGGGGACACCGCCTACGAGCAGTACTTC. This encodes CASSLGDTAYEQYF.

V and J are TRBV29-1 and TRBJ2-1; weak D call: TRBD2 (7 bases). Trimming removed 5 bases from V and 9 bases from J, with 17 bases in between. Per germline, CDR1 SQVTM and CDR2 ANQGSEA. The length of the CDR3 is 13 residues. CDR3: CSVPGGGGGEQFF. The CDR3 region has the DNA TGCAGCGTTCCTGGGGGCGGGGGCGGTGAGCAGTTCTTC.

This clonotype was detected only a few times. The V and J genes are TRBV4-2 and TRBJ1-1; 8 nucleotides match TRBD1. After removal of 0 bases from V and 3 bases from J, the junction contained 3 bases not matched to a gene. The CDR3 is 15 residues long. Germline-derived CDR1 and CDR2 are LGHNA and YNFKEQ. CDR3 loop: CASSQDGQGHTEAFF. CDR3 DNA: TGTGCCAGCAGCCAAGATGGACAGGGACACACTGAAGCTTTCTTT.

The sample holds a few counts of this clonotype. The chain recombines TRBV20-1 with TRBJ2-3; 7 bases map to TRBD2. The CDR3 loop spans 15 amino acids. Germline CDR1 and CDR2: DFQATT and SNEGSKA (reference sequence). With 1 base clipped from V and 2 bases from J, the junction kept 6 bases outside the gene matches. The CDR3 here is CSARVLGGVTDTQYF. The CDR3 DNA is TGCAGTGCTAGAGTTCTGGGGGGGGTCACAGATACGCAGTATTTT.

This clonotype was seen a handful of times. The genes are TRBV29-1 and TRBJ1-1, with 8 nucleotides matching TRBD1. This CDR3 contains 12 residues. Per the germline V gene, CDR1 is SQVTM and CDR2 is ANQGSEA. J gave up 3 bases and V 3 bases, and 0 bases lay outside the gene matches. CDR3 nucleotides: TGCAGCGTTGAGACAGGGGACACTGAAGCTTTCTTT. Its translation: CSVETGDTEAFF.

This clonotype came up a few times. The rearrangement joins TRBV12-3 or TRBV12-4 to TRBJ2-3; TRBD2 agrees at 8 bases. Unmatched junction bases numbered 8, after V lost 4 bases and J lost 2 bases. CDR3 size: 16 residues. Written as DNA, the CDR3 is TGTGCCAGCAGTTCAGGAAGCGGGGGCTACACAGATACGCAGTATTTT. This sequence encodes CASSSGSGGYTDTQYF.

The CDR3 DNA is TGCGCCAGCGCTGGGGGGCGCGGGGGCCTTACCTACAATGAGCAGTTCTTC. Translating it yields CASAGGRGGLTYNEQFF. The chain employs TRBV10-2 and TRBJ2-1; possibly TRBD2 for D (7 bases). CDR1 and CDR2 from the germline V gene are WSHSY and SAAADI. V was cut by 8 bases and J by 2 bases, with 22 bases left in between. The CDR3 has 17 amino acids.

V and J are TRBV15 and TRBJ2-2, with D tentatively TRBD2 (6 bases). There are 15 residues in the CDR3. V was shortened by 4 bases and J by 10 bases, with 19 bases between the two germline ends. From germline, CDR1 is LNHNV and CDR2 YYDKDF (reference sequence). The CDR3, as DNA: TGTGCCACCAGCAACCTTTGGGCGGGGCCTCAGGAGCTGTTTTTT. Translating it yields CATSNLWAGPQELFF.

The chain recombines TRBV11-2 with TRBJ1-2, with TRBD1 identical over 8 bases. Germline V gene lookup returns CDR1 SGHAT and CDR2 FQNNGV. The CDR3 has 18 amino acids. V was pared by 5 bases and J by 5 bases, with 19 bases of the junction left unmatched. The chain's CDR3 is CASSARFPGTGVEYGYTF. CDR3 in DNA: TGTGCCAGCAGCGCGAGATTCCCCGGGACAGGCGTTGAGTATGGCTACACCTTC.

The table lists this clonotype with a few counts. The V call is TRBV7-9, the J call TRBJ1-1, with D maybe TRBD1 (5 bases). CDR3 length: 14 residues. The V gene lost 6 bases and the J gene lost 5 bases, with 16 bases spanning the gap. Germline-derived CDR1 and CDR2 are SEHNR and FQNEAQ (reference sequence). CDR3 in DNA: TGTGCCAGCAGTCGCACGGACACTGAAACTGAAGCTTTCTTT. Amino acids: CASSRTDTETEAFF.

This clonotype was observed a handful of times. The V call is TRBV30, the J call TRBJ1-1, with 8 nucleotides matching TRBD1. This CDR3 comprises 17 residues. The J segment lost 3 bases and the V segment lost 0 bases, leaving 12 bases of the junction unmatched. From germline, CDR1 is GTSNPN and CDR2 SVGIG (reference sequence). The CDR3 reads CAWSVARTGSIYTEAFF. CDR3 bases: TGTGCCTGGAGTGTCGCCCGGACAGGGTCTATCTACACTGAAGCTTTCTTT.